Sequencing of this T cell receptor beta chain was carried out in a study of shared clonotypes between healthy human individuals. Germline CDR1 and CDR2: MNHEY and SVGAGI. With 8 bases clipped from V and 5 bases from J, the junction kept 4 bases outside the gene matches. This CDR3 region has 14 residues. TCRdb keeps only in-frame clones here, not all; method: immunoSEQ multiplex PCR. This sample has under 1 million clones, with about 96% found just once. CD8 cells regarded as naive lacked CD45RO, were positively chosen for CCR7, and omitted terminally differentiated effector memory CD45RA+ cells. The sample consisted of naive CD8+ T cells sorted from blood. The TCR sequence derives from a man aged 30-40 years in good health. V is TRBV6-5 and J is TRBJ2-2; 11 bases fit TRBD2. CDR3 protein: CASGRLAGTGELFF. As DNA, the CDR3 is TGTGCCAGCGGACGACTAGCGGGGACCGGGGAGCTGTTTTTT.